Below, one TCR beta chain is given with its context. The sample belongs to a study of blood T cell repertoires in COVID-19. The CDR3 runs 14 residues. Germline values: CDR1 ENHRY, CDR2 SYGVKD. Unmatched junction bases numbered 6, after V lost 3 bases and J lost 5 bases. Per the authors' pipeline: Reference gene primer amplification gave nucleated cell count estimates. Clones were read by immunoSEQ multiplex PCR, and TCRdb kept only the in-frame ones, dropping some. V and J calls and clone size come straight from that table; D and trimming were deduced from the DNA. The repertoire holds roughly 440,000 clones, with roughly 88% as singletons. A Seattle source enrolled patients during active infection and followed them longitudinally.

The rearrangement joins TRBV10-3 to TRBJ1-1; 7 bases align to TRBD1. The TCR comes from a woman aged 45-59 years with COVID-19, enrolled during active disease. The material sequenced was peripheral blood. In DNA form, the CDR3 reads TGTGCCATCAGTGAAGTTAAGGGGGCAACTGAAGCTTTCTTT. This encodes CAISEVKGATEAFF.